The 29 T cell receptor beta chains below were found in one sample sequenced in a study of blood T cell repertoires in COVID-19. Some clones are missing from TCRdb's copy, which holds only in-frame ones; the method was immunoSEQ multiplex PCR. In the table there are hundreds of thousands of clones, around 86% of which are singletons. Source material: PBMCs or T cells enriched from blood (not recorded which). Receptors were obtained from a man in his sixties who had recovered from COVID-19.

The chain is built from TRBV7-9 and TRBJ1-2; unclear D gene. V lost 5 bases and J 4 bases, leaving 8 bases between the germline ends. The CDR3 totals 12 residues. Germline loops: CDR1 SEHNR, CDR2 FQNEAQ (reference sequence). Written as DNA, the CDR3 is TGTGCCAGCAGCCCTAGCAGCTATGGCTACACCTTC. Protein product: CASSPSSYGYTF.

The V call is TRBV7-2, the J call TRBJ1-3; 7 nucleotides align to TRBD1. J was trimmed by 0 bases and V by 4 bases; bases with no gene match: 6. From germline, CDR1 is SGHTA and CDR2 FQGNSA. The CDR3 is 16 residues long. The CDR3 coding sequence is TGTGCCAGCAGCTCGCGGGGACAGAGCTCTGGAAACACCATATATTTT. Translation gives CASSSRGQSSGNTIYF. Using reference TRBV7-2 and TRBJ1-3 for the parts outside the CDR3, the full variable domain is GAGVSQSPSNKVTEKGKDVELRCDPISGHTALYWYRQSLGQGLEFLIYFQGNSAPDKSGLPSDRFSAERTGGSVSTLTIQRTQQEDSAVYLCASSSRGQSSGNTIYFGEGSWLTVV.

The chain joins TRBV14 to TRBJ2-2; 15 bases align to TRBD2. The ends lost 0 bases at V and 4 bases at J; junction bases unmatched: 9. The CDR3 is made up of 20 amino acids. The germline V gene has CDR1 SGHDN and CDR2 FVKESK. In nucleotides, the CDR3 is TGTGCCAGCAGCCAAGATCCCGGACTAGCGGGAGGGCCGGGCACCGGGGAGCTGTTTTTT. It yields the protein CASSQDPGLAGGPGTGELFF. The complete variable domain, with remaining parts taken from reference TRBV14 and TRBJ2-2, reads EAGVTQFPSHSVIEKGQTVTLRCDPISGHDNLYWYRRVMGKEIKFLLHFVKESKQDESGMPNNRFLAERTGGTYSTLKVQPAELEDSGVYFCASSQDPGLAGGPGTGELFFGEGSRLTVL.

This chain connects TRBV11-2 to TRBJ2-5; possibly TRBD1 for D (7 bases). The germline gives CDR1 SGHAT, CDR2 FQNNGV. The V end was cut by 1 base, the J end by 5 bases, with 14 bases between. The CDR3 runs to 15 residues. CDR3: CASSLAGGGGETQYF. CDR3 sequence (DNA): TGTGCCAGCAGCTTAGCAGGGGGAGGTGGGGAGACCCAGTACTTC. Full variable domain (rest looked up from reference TRBV11-2 and TRBJ2-5): EAGVAQSPRYKIIEKRQSVAFWCNPISGHATLYWYQQILGQGPKLLIQFQNNGVVDDSQLPKDRFSAERLKGVDSTLKIQPAKLEDSAVYLCASSLAGGGGETQYFGPGTRLLVL.

This clone was seen a few times. CDR3 region: CASSHRRQGQETQYF. CDR3 nucleotides: TGTGCCAGCAGCCACCGCCGACAGGGACAAGAGACCCAGTACTTC. This rearrangement joins TRBV3-1 (or the pseudogene TRBV3-2) to TRBJ2-5, with 7 bases fitting TRBD1. CDR3 length: 15 residues. Germline values: CDR1 LGHDT, CDR2 YNNKEL (reference sequence). V dropped 3 bases and J dropped 2; count of bases not matched to a gene: 6.

This chain links TRBV5-6 with TRBJ1-5; 8 bases align to TRBD1. Germline V lookup: CDR1 SGHDT, CDR2 YYEEEE. The CDR3 extends over 15 amino acids. V was clipped by 4 bases and J by 4 bases; unmatched bases: 7. In nucleotides, the CDR3 is TGTGCCAGCAGCCCCGGACAGGGTTGGAATCAGCCCCAGCATTTT. It encodes CASSPGQGWNQPQHF.

The chain has TRBV2 and TRBJ1-2; 8 bases are a match to TRBD1. In germline, CDR1 is SNHLY, CDR2 FYNNEI. The V gene end was trimmed by 8 bases and the J gene end by 4 bases; junction bases not matched to a gene: 12. CDR3 length equals 15 residues. CDR3 residues: CASSLTTGASYGYTF. In DNA form, the CDR3 reads TGTGCCAGCTCCCTGACGACAGGGGCGTCCTATGGCTACACCTTC.

V and J are TRBV4-2 and TRBJ2-1; D possibly corresponds to TRBD2 (6 bases). Trimming took 4 bases from V and 7 from J, leaving 14 bases between them. Germline assignment: CDR1 LGHNA and CDR2 YNFKEQ. The CDR3 covers 14 residues. CDR3 sequence: CASSPRNRGNEQFF. CDR3 coding DNA: TGTGCCAGCAGCCCTAGGAATCGGGGGAATGAGCAGTTCTTC.

The rearrangement uses TRBV6-5 and TRBJ2-7; possible D gene TRBD1, 5 bases. This CDR3 has 14 residues. Germline CDR1 reads MNHEY; CDR2 reads SVGAGI. V dropped 2 bases and J dropped 6 bases, with 14 bases sitting between them. CDR3 nucleotide sequence: TGTGCCAGCAGTTACGTGGCAGGGCCCTCCGAGCAGTACTTC. Amino acids: CASSYVAGPSEQYF.

A single count supports this clone. This rearrangement joins TRBV5-1 to TRBJ2-1, with TRBD2 as a possible D gene (5 bases). The CDR3 runs 16 residues. V was clipped by 0 bases and J by 0 bases, with 10 bases between them. CDR1 SGHRS and CDR2 YFSETQ come from the germline V gene. CDR3 bases: TGCGCCAGCAGCTTGGCGATCGGACTCTCCTACAATGAGCAGTTCTTC. Encoded protein: CASSLAIGLSYNEQFF. The variable domain in full, completed from reference TRBV5-1 and TRBJ2-1, reads KAGVTQTPRYLIKTRGQQVTLSCSPISGHRSVSWYQQTPGQGLQFLFEYFSETQRNKGNFPGRFSGRQFSNSRSEMNVSTLELGDSALYLCASSLAIGLSYNEQFFGPGTRLTVL.

The CDR3 coding sequence is TGTGCCAGCAGTTTACCCGGGACAGGGGCTGGAAACACCATATATTTT. Translating it yields CASSLPGTGAGNTIYF. This chain links TRBV28 with TRBJ1-3, with 10 bases lining up with TRBD1. From germline, CDR1 is MDHEN and CDR2 SYDVKM. This CDR3 is 16 amino acids long. Unmatched junction bases numbered 3, after V lost 2 bases and J lost 2 bases.

The chain couples TRBV6-2 or TRBV6-3 to TRBJ1-2; no definite D call. Germline V gives CDR1 MNHEY, CDR2 SVGEGT. V dropped 7 bases and J dropped 7 bases, with 10 bases sitting between them. CDR3 size: 11 residues. CDR3 sequence (DNA): TGTGCCAGCACCCCCGGACTTGGCTACACCTTC. It yields the protein CASTPGLGYTF.

V is TRBV19 and J is TRBJ2-3; 9 bases agree with TRBD2. Germline-derived CDR1 and CDR2 are LNHDA and SQIVND (reference sequence). The CDR3 runs 15 residues. V shed 3 bases and J 6 bases; nucleotides not matched to a gene: 7. The CDR3 DNA is TGTGCCAGTAGTATGGGCGGGAGGGCCGCGGATACGCAGTATTTT. Translated, it gives CASSMGGRAADTQYF.

V and J are TRBV9 and TRBJ2-3; 8 bases map to TRBD1. V lost 2 bases and J lost 1; bases outside the gene matches: 12. The CDR3 runs to 18 residues. Germline CDR1 SGDLS, CDR2 YYNGEE. CDR3: CASSVSTRGQGGTDTQYF. CDR3 coding DNA: TGTGCCAGCAGCGTTTCCACTAGAGGACAGGGTGGCACAGATACGCAGTATTTT.

This clone showed up just a few times. This sequence joins TRBV5-1 and TRBJ2-2, with D possibly being TRBD2 (6 bases). The CDR3 consists of 15 residues. V dropped 5 bases and J dropped 5 bases, with 16 bases sitting between them. Germline V gene lookup returns CDR1 SGHRS and CDR2 YFSETQ. CDR3 nucleotides: TGCGCCAGCAGAACCGGGACTGAGGCGACCGGGGAGCTGTTTTTT. Translation: CASRTGTEATGELFF.

This chain uses TRBV27 with TRBJ2-1; the D gene is possibly TRBD1 (5 bases). Trimming shortened V by 11 bases and J by 1 base, and 15 bases separated the two germline ends. CDR1 MNHEY and CDR2 SMNVEV come from the germline V gene (reference sequence). This CDR3 is 14 amino acids long. The CDR3 sequence is CAAASRASYNEQFF. Written as DNA, the CDR3 is TGTGCCGCAGCGTCCAGGGCATCCTACAATGAGCAGTTCTTC.

V usage is TRBV10-3 and J usage is TRBJ2-3; possible D gene TRBD2, 5 bases. The length of the CDR3 is 15 residues. Germline lookup yields CDR1 ENHRY and CDR2 SYGVKD. The V gene lost 0 bases and the J gene lost 6 bases, with 13 bases spanning the gap. CDR3 protein: CAISESLASSDTQYF. In nucleotides, the CDR3 is TGTGCCATCAGTGAGTCTCTTGCTAGCTCGGATACGCAGTATTTT.

The rearrangement uses TRBV19 and TRBJ2-7; 10 bases are shared with TRBD1. V lost 7 bases, J lost 7 bases, and 10 bases stayed unmatched. Germline assignment: CDR1 LNHDA and CDR2 SQIVND (reference sequence). The CDR3 covers 14 residues. The CDR3 DNA sequence: TGTGCCAGTAATCCCGGGACAGGGGTTAATGAGCAGTACTTC. It yields the protein CASNPGTGVNEQYF.

In its sample, this clone was seen a few times. The V gene is TRBV2, the J gene TRBJ2-1; 9 positions match TRBD2. Germline lookup yields CDR1 SNHLY and CDR2 FYNNEI. V dropped 2 bases and J dropped 3; count of bases not matched to a gene: 2. This CDR3 contains 15 residues. CDR3 coding DNA: TGTGCCAGCAGTGAATTTAGCGGGAGCTACAATGAGCAGTTCTTC. This encodes CASSEFSGSYNEQFF.

This clone was seen only once. The V and J genes are TRBV24-1 and TRBJ2-2; 9 nucleotides agree with TRBD2. CDR3 size: 17 residues. After removal of 1 base from V and 5 bases from J, the junction contained 7 bases not matched to a gene. CDR1 KGHDR and CDR2 SFDVKD come from the germline V gene. In DNA form, the CDR3 reads TGTGCCACCAGTGATTTACCGGCTAGCGGGATAACCGGGGAGCTGTTTTTT. Translating gives CATSDLPASGITGELFF.

This chain connects TRBV19 to TRBJ1-3; D might be TRBD1 (5 bases). Trimming stripped 10 bases from V and 4 bases from J, with 23 bases between. The CDR3 covers 16 residues. The germline gives CDR1 LNHDA, CDR2 SQIVND (reference sequence). The CDR3: CATLSAALGEGNTIYF. The DNA for the CDR3 is TGTGCCACCCTATCTGCCGCCCTAGGGGAAGGAAACACCATATATTTT.

The genes are TRBV19 and TRBJ2-2, with D tentatively TRBD2 (5 bases). The V end was cut by 5 bases, the J end by 4 bases, with 11 bases between. Germline values: CDR1 LNHDA, CDR2 SQIVND (reference sequence). The CDR3 spans 14 residues. CDR3 loop: CASSEGAGTGELFF. The CDR3 DNA is TGTGCCAGTAGTGAGGGTGCGGGCACCGGGGAGCTGTTTTTT.

This chain uses TRBV5-1 with TRBJ1-1; 12 bases agree with TRBD1. The CDR3 has 16 residues. Germline values: CDR1 SGHRS, CDR2 YFSETQ. The trim removed 3 bases at V and 4 bases at J, leaving 7 bases unmatched. CDR3 sequence reads: CASSSGQGAPSTEAFF. As DNA, the CDR3 is TGCGCCAGCAGCTCGGGACAGGGGGCGCCAAGCACTGAAGCTTTCTTT.

V and J are TRBV4-1 and TRBJ2-7; 8 bases agree with TRBD1. Germline lookup yields CDR1 MGHRA and CDR2 YSYEKL. The V gene end was trimmed by 2 bases and the J gene end by 2 bases; junction bases not matched to a gene: 11. This CDR3 spans 17 amino acids. In DNA, the CDR3 is TGCGCCAGCAGCCAATCGTCAGGCAACAGGGGGACCTACGAGCAGTACTTC. Its translation: CASSQSSGNRGTYEQYF.

The chain couples TRBV19 to TRBJ2-3; D gene ambiguous. The CDR3 is 13 amino acids. The ends were cut back, 2 bases at V and 11 bases at J, with 14 bases in the middle. CDR1 and CDR2 from the germline V gene are LNHDA and SQIVND (reference sequence). CDR3 in amino acids: CASSISLEIMQYF. DNA for the CDR3: TGTGCCAGTAGTATAAGCCTGGAGATTATGCAGTATTTT.

Note on this clone: An end of the junction differs from the germline gene, which may be a read error. The CDR3 nucleotides are TGCGCCAGCAGTTTGGAGGGGACTGAAGCTTTCTTT. Encoded protein: CASSLEGTEAFF. The V call is TRBV5-1, the J call TRBJ1-1; D is possibly TRBD1 (5 bases). The CDR3 runs 12 residues. Germline V gene data show CDR1 as SGHRS and CDR2 as YFSETQ. The full variable domain, in which reference TRBV5-1 and TRBJ1-1 provide the parts outside the CDR3, is KAGVTQTPRYLIKTRGQQVTLSCSPISGHRSVSWYQQTPGQGLQFLFEYFSETQRNKGNFPGRFSGRQFSNSRSEMNVSTLELGDSALYLCASSLEGTEAFFGQGTRLTVV.

The V call is TRBV7-2, the J call TRBJ2-7; 12 nucleotides line up with TRBD2. This CDR3 is built from 16 residues. Losses at the gene ends were 4 bases for V and 4 bases for J; bases not matched to a gene: 8. Germline V gene sequence: CDR1 SGHTA, CDR2 FQGNSA. CDR3 amino acids: CASSSRTSGKRYEQYF. As DNA, the CDR3 is TGTGCCAGCAGCTCCCGGACTAGCGGGAAGAGATACGAGCAGTACTTC.

V and J are TRBV19 and TRBJ2-1; the match to TRBD1 covers 10 bases. Unmatched junction bases numbered 13, after V lost 4 bases and J lost 13 bases. CDR1 is LNHDA and CDR2 is SQIVND in the germline V gene (reference sequence). The CDR3 is 15 amino acids. For the CDR3, the DNA is TGTGCCAGTAGTACGGCCGGGACAGGGGTTTATCCCCAGTTCTTC. Protein product: CASSTAGTGVYPQFF.

The V call is TRBV5-1, the J call TRBJ2-5; 11 bases map to TRBD1. The CDR3 sequence is 14 residues long. Per the germline V gene, CDR1 is SGHRS and CDR2 is YFSETQ. V shed 4 bases and J 4 bases; nucleotides not matched to a gene: 3. In DNA, the CDR3 is TGCGCCAGCAGCCAAGGGACAGGGGGAGAGACCCAGTACTTC. As protein: CASSQGTGGETQYF.